This T cell receptor (beta chain) comes out of a study of blood T cells in healthy people across ages. Using a J-beta primer mix together with a sample-barcoded 5' primer, a second PCR was run for roughly 7 to 11 cycles. A single record per CDR3 protein comes from TCRdb applying MiXCR to the 5' RACE reads. This table has more than 750,000 distinct CDR3 sequences, 25% to 30% appearing once. The CDR3 spans 21 residues. V was pared by 0 bases and J by 2 bases, with 29 bases between. Germline V gives CDR1 DFQATT, CDR2 SNEGSKA (reference sequence). The data also belong to a second study, concerning T cells of mothers and their children.

The chain joins TRBV20-1 to TRBJ1-5; possibly TRBD1 for D (6 bases). The sequence derives from a woman aged 35 to 49 in good health. Sequencing was done on a sample of blood. CDR3 sequence: CSARDPEWPGVAIGGNQPQHF. The CDR3, as DNA: TGCAGTGCTAGAGATCCGGAGTGGCCAGGGGTCGCGATTGGAGGCAATCAGCCCCAGCATTTT.